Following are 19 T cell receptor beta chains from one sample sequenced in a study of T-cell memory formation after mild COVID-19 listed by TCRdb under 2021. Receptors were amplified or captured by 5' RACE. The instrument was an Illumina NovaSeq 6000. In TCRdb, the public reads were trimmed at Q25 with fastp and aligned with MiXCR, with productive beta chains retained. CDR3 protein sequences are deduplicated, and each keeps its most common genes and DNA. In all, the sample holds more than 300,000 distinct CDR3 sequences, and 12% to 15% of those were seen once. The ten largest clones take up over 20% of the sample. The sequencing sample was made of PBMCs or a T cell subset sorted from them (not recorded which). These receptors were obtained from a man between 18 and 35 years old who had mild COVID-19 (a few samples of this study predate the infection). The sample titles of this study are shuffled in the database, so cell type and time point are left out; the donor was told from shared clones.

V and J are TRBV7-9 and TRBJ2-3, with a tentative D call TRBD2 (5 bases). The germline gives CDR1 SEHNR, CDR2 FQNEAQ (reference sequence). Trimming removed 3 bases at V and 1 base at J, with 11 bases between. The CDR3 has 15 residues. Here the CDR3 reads CASSFLDSGTDTQYF. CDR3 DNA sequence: TGTGCCAGCAGCTTTTTGGACTCTGGCACAGATACGCAGTATTTT.

CDR3 bases: TGTGCCAGCAGTTTTGGGGACAGGTACACTGAAGCTTTCTTT. Translation gives CASSFGDRYTEAFF. The chain links TRBV12-3 or TRBV12-4 to TRBJ1-1; TRBD1 agrees at 8 bases. The CDR3 length is 14 residues. The junction had 3 bases not matched to a gene; V was cut back by 3 bases and J by 3 bases.

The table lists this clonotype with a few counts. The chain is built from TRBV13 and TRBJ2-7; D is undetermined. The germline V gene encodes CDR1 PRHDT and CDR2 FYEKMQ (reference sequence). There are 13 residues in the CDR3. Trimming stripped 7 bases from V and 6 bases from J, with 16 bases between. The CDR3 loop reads CASTRQGLGEQYF. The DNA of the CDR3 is TGTGCCAGCACTCGGCAAGGGCTAGGCGAGCAGTACTTC.

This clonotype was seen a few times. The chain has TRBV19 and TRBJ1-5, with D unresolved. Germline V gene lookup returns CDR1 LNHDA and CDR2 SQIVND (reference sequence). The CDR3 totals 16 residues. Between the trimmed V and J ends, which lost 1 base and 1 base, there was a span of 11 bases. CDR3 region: CASSIGPSISNQPQHF. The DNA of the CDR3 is TGTGCCAGTAGTATAGGTCCAAGTATCAGCAATCAGCCCCAGCATTTT.

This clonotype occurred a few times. This CDR3 is CASRGGAGYGYTF. CDR3 in DNA: TGTGCCAGCAGGGGGGGGGCCGGCTATGGCTACACCTTC. The chain uses TRBV6-5 and TRBJ1-2, with a weak D call TRBD1 (6 bases). This CDR3 is built from 13 residues. Looked up from germline, CDR1 is MNHEY and CDR2 is SVGAGI. Trimming stripped 6 bases from V and 4 bases from J, with 12 bases between.

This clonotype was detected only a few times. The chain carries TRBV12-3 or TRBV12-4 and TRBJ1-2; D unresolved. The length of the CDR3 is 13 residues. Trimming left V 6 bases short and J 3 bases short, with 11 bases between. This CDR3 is CASSPLDDYGYTF. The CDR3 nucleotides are TGTGCCAGCAGCCCTCTAGACGACTATGGCTACACCTTC.

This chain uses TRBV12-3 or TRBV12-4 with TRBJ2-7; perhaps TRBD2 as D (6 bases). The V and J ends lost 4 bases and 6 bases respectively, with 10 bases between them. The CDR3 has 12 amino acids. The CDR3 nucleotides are TGTGCCAGCAGTTGGGGACTTGGCGAGCAGTACGTC. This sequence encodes CASSWGLGEQYV.

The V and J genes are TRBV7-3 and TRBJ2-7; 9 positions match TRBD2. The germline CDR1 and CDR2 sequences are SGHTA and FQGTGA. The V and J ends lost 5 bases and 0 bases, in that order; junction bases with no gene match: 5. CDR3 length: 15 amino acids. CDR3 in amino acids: CASSLRGGSSYEQYF. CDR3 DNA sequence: TGTGCCAGCAGCCTGCGGGGGGGAAGCTCCTACGAGCAGTACTTC.

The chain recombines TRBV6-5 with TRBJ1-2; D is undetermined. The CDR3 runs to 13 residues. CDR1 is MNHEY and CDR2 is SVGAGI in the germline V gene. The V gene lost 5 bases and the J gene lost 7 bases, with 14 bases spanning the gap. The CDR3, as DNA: TGTGCCAGCAGTCTTGGGAGGGCGAGTGGCTACACCTTC. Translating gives CASSLGRASGYTF.

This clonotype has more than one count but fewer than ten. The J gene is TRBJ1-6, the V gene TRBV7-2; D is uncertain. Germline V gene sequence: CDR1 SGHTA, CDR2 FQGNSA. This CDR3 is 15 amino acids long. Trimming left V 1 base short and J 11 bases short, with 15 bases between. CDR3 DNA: TGTGCCAGCAGCTTAGGGTTTGGGCCCGTGGCACCCCTCCACTTT. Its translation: CASSLGFGPVAPLHF. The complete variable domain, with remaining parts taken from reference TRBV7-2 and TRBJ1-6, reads GAGVSQSPSNKVTEKGKDVELRCDPISGHTALYWYRQSLGQGLEFLIYFQGNSAPDKSGLPSDRFSAERTGGSVSTLTIQRTQQEDSAVYLCASSLGFGPVAPLHFGNGTRLTVT.

CDR3 sequence reads: CASSLGDGLNEQFF. CDR3 in DNA: TGTGCCAGCAGCTTAGGAGACGGCTTGAATGAGCAGTTCTTC. The chain carries TRBV7-6 and TRBJ2-1, with D hard to call. Trimming took off 1 base at V and 7 bases at J, with 11 bases between the two ends. The CDR3 is 14 residues long. The V gene's germline CDR1 is SGHVS and CDR2 FNYEAQ.

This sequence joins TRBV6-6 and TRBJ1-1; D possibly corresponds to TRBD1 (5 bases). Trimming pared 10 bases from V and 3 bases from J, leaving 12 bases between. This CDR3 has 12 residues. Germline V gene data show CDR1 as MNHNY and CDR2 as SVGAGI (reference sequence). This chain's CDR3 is CATGWGDTEAFF. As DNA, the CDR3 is TGTGCCACCGGTTGGGGGGACACTGAAGCTTTCTTT.

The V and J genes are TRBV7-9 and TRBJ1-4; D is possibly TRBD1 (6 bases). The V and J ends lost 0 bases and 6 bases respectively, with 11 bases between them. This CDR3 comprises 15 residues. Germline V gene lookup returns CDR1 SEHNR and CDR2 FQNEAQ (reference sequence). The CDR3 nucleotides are TGTGCCAGCAGCTTAGCTGACGGGGGCGATGAAAAACTGTTTTTT. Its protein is CASSLADGGDEKLFF.

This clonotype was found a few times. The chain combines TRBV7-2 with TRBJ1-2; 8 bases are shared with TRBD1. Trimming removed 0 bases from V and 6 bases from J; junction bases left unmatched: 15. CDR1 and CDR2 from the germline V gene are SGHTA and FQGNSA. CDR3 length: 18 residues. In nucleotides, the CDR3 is TGTGCCAGCAGCTTAGCTCTGGCAGGGGGCTACCTAATAGATGGCTACACCTTC. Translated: CASSLALAGGYLIDGYTF.

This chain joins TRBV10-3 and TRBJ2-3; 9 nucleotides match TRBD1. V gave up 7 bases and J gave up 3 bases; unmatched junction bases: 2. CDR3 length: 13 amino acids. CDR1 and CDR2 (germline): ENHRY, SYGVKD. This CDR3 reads CAIMDRGTDTQYF. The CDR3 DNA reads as TGTGCCATCATGGACAGGGGAACAGATACGCAGTATTTT.

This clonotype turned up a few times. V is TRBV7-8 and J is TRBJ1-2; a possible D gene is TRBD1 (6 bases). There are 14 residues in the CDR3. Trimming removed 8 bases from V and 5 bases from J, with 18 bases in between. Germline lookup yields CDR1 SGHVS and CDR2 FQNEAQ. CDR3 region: CASSATGTSYGYTF. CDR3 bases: TGTGCCAGCTCCGCGACAGGAACCTCTTATGGCTACACCTTC.

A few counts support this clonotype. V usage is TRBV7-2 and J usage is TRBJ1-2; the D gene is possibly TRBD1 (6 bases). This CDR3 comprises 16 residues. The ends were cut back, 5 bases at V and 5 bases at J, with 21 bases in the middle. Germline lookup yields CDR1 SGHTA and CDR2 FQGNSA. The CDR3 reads CASSPFQGSVEYGYTF. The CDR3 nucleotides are TGTGCCAGCAGCCCCTTCCAGGGGTCTGTCGAGTATGGCTACACCTTC.

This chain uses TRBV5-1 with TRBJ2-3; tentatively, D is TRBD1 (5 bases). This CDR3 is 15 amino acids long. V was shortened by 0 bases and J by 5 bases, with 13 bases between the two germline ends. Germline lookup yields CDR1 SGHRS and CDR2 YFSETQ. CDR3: CASSLERGVRDTQYF. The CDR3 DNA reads TGCGCCAGCAGCTTGGAAAGGGGTGTTCGAGATACGCAGTATTTT.

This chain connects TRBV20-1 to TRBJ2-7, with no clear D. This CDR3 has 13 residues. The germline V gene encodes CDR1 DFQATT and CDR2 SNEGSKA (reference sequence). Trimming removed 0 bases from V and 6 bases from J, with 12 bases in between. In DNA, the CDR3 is TGCAGTGCTAGAGACCCTCCAGAGTCCGAGCAGTACTTC. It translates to CSARDPPESEQYF.